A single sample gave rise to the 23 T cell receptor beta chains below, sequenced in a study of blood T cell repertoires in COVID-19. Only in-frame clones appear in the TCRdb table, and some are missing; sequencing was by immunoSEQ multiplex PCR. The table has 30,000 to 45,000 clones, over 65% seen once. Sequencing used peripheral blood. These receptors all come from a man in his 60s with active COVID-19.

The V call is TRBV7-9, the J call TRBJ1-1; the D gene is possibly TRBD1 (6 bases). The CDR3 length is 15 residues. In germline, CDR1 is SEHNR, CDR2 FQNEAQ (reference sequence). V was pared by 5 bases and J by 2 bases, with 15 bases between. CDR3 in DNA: TGTGCCAGCAGCCCGACCCGGGACATAAACACTGAAGCTTTCTTT. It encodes CASSPTRDINTEAFF.

CDR3 DNA sequence: TGTGCCAGCAGAGCCCCTTTAGAGGGGGTCACTGAAGCTTTCTTT. This translates into CASRAPLEGVTEAFF. This sequence joins TRBV2 and TRBJ1-1; a possible D gene is TRBD1 (6 bases). Germline CDR1 is SNHLY and CDR2 is FYNNEI. Trimming took 6 bases from V and 4 from J, leaving 18 bases between them. This CDR3 contains 15 residues.

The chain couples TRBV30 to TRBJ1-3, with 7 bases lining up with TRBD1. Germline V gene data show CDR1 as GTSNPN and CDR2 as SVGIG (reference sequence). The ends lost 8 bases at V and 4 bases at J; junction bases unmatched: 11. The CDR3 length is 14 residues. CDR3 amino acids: CARQRQGLGNTIYF. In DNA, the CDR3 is TGTGCCCGCCAACGACAGGGATTGGGAAACACCATATATTTT.

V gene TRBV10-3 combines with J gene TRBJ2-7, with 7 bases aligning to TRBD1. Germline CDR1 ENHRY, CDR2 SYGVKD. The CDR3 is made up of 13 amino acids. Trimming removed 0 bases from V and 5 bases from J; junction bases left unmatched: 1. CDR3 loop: CAISESTGNEQYF. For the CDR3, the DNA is TGTGCCATCAGTGAGTCGACAGGGAACGAGCAGTACTTC.

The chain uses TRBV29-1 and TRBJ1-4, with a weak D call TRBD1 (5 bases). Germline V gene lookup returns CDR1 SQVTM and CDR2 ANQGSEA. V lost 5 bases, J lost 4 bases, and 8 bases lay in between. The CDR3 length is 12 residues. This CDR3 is CSVRGFNEKLFF. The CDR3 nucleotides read TGCAGCGTTAGGGGTTTTAATGAAAAACTGTTTTTT.

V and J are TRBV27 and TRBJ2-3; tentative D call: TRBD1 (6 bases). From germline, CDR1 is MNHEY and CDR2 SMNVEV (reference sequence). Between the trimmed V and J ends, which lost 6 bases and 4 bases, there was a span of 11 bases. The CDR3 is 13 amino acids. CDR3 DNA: TGTGCCAGCAGGACATCAGGGGCAGATACGCAGTATTTT. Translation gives CASRTSGADTQYF.

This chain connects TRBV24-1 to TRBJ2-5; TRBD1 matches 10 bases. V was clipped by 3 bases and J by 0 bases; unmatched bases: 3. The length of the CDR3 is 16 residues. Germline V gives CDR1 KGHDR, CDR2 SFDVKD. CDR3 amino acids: CATSDPGQGYQETQYF. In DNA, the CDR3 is TGTGCCACCAGTGATCCGGGACAGGGGTACCAAGAGACCCAGTACTTC.

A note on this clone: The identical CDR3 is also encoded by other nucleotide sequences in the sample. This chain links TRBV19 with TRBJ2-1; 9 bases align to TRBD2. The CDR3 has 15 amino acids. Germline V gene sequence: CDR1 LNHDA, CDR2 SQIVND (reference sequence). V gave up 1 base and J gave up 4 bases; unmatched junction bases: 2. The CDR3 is CASSIAAGGYNEQFF. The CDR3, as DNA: TGTGCCAGTAGTATAGCTGCGGGGGGGTACAATGAGCAGTTCTTC. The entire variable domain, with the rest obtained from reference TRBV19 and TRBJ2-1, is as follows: DGGITQSPKYLFRKEGQNVTLSCEQNLNHDAMYWYRQDPGQGLRLIYYSQIVNDFQKGDIAEGYSVSREKKESFPLTVTSAQKNPTAFYLCASSIAAGGYNEQFFGPGTRLTVL.

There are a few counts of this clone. The CDR3: CASSLSGQVWNSPLHF. The CDR3 DNA sequence: TGTGCCAGCAGTTTATCCGGCCAGGTCTGGAATTCACCCCTCCACTTT. V usage is TRBV27 and J usage is TRBJ1-6; the D is unclear. V lost 0 bases, J lost 7 bases, and 13 bases lay in between. CDR1 and CDR2 from the germline V gene are MNHEY and SMNVEV (reference sequence). The CDR3 extends over 16 amino acids.

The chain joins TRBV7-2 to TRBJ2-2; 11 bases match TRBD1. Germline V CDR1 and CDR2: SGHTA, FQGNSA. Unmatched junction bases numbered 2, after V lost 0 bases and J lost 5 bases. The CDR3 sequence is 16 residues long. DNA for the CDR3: TGTGCCAGCAGCTTAGCTGGGACAGGGGGGACCGGGGAGCTGTTTTTT. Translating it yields CASSLAGTGGTGELFF.

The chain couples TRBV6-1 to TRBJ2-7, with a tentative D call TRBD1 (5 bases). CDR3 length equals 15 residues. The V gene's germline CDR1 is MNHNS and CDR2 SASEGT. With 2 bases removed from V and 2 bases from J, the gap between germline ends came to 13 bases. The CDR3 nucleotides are TGTGCCAGCAGTGAAAACCCAGGGCTCACCTACGAGCAGTACTTC. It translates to CASSENPGLTYEQYF.

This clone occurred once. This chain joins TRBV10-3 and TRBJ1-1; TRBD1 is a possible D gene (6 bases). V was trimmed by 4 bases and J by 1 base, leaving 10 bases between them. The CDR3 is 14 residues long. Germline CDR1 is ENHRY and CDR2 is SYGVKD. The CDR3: CAISVGQTNTEAFF. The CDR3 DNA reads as TGTGCCATCAGTGTAGGACAGACGAACACTGAAGCTTTCTTT.

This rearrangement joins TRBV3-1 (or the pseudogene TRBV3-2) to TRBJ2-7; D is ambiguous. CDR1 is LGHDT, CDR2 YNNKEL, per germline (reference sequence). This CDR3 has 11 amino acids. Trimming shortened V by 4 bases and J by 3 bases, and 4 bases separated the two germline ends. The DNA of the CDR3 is TGTGCCAGCAGCCCTCTCTACGAGCAGTACTTC. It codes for CASSPLYEQYF.

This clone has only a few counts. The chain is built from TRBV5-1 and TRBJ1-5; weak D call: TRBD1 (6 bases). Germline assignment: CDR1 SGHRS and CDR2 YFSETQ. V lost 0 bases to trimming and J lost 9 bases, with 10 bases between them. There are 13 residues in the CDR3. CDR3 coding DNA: TGCGCCAGCAGCTTGGACAGGGAACGGCCCCAGCATTTT. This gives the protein CASSLDRERPQHF. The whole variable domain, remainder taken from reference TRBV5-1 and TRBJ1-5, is KAGVTQTPRYLIKTRGQQVTLSCSPISGHRSVSWYQQTPGQGLQFLFEYFSETQRNKGNFPGRFSGRQFSNSRSEMNVSTLELGDSALYLCASSLDRERPQHFGDGTRLSIL.

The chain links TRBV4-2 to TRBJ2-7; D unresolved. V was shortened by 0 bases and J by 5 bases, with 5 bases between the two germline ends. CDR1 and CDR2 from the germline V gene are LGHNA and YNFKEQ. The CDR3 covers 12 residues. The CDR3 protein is CASSQDRDEQYF. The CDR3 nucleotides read TGTGCCAGCAGCCAAGACCGCGACGAGCAGTACTTC.

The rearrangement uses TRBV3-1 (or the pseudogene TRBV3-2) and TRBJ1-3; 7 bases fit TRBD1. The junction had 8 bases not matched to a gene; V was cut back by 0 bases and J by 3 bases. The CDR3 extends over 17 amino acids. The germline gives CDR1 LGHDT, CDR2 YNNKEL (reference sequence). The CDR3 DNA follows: TGTGCCAGCAGCCAAGATTATCCAGGGGGAAGTGGAAACACCATATATTTT. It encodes CASSQDYPGGSGNTIYF.

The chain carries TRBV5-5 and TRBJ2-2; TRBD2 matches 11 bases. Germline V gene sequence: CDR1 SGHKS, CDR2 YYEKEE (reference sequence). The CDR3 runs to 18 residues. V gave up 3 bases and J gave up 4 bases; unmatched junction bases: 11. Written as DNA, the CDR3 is TGTGCCAGCAGCTGGGGCCCCACTAGCGGGGGAAGCACCGGGGAGCTGTTTTTT. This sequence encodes CASSWGPTSGGSTGELFF.

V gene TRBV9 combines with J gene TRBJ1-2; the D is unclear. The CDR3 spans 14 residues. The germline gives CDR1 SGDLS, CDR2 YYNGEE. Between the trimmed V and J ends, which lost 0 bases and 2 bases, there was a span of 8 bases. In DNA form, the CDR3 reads TGTGCCAGCAGCGTAGGGCAGGAAAACTATGGCTACACCTTC. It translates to CASSVGQENYGYTF.

Here the CDR3 reads CASSLAGGTGELFF. CDR3 in DNA: TGTGCCAGCAGTTTAGCGGGAGGAACCGGGGAGCTGTTTTTT. The J gene is TRBJ2-2, the V gene TRBV27; TRBD2 matches at 8 bases. This CDR3 comprises 14 residues. Germline V CDR1 and CDR2: MNHEY, SMNVEV (reference sequence). V shed 2 bases, J shed 5 bases, and the junction held 1 base outside the gene matches.

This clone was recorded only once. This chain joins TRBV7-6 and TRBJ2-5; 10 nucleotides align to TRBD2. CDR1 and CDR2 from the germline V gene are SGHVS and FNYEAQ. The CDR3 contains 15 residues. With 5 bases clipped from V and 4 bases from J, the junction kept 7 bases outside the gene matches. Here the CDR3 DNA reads TGTGCCAGCAGCCCCTCCGGGACTAGCGTAGAGACCCAGTACTTC. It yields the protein CASSPSGTSVETQYF. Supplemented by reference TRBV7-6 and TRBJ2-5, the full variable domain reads GAGVSQSPRYKVTKRGQDVALRCDPISGHVSLYWYRQALGQGPEFLTYFNYEAQQDKSGLPNDRFSAERPEGSISTLTIQRTEQRDSAMYRCASSPSGTSVETQYFGPGTRLLVL.

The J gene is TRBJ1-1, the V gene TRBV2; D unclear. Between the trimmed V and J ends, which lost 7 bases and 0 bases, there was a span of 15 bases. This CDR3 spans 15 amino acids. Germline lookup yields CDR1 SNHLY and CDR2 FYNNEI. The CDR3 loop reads CASTFGGQVNTEAFF. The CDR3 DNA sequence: TGTGCCAGCACTTTTGGCGGGCAGGTGAACACTGAAGCTTTCTTT.

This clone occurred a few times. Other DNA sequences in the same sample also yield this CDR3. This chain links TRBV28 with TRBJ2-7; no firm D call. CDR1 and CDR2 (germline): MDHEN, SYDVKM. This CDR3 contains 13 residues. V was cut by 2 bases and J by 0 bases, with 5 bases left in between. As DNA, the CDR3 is TGTGCCAGCAGTTTACCCGGCTCCTACGAGCAGTACTTC. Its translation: CASSLPGSYEQYF.

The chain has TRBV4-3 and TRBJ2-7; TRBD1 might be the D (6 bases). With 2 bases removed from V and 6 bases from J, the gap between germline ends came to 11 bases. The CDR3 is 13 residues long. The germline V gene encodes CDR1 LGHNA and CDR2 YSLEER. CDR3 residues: CASSQIAGAEQYF. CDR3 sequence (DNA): TGCGCCAGCAGCCAAATCGCAGGGGCCGAGCAGTACTTC.